This entry lists 17 T cell receptor beta chains sequenced from one sample in a study of blood T cell repertoires in COVID-19. Data came from immunoSEQ multiplex PCR; TCRdb stores just in-frame clones and leaves some out. Here the sample spans 300,000 or so clones, about 84% being singletons. Sequenced: peripheral blood. Receptor source: a woman aged 50 to 60 with acute or convalescent COVID-19.

The chain recombines TRBV29-1 with TRBJ1-1, with 8 bases aligning to TRBD1. CDR1 SQVTM and CDR2 ANQGSEA come from the germline V gene. The length of the CDR3 is 12 residues. The V gene end was trimmed by 6 bases and the J gene end by 1 base; junction bases not matched to a gene: 1. The CDR3, as DNA: TGCAGCGTGGGACAGGAGAACACTGAAGCTTTCTTT. Its protein is CSVGQENTEAFF.

The V gene is TRBV5-1, the J gene TRBJ1-1, with TRBD1 identical over 11 bases. V was clipped by 5 bases and J by 6 bases; unmatched bases: 12. The germline V gene has CDR1 SGHRS and CDR2 YFSETQ. The CDR3 loop spans 16 amino acids. This CDR3 is CASSPGQGGTDAEAFF. The CDR3 DNA sequence: TGCGCCAGCAGTCCGGGACAGGGGGGTACGGACGCTGAAGCTTTCTTT.

The gene calls are TRBV24-1 and TRBJ2-7; D remains unclear. The length of the CDR3 is 15 residues. Germline V lookup: CDR1 KGHDR, CDR2 SFDVKD. V lost 7 bases and J 5 bases, leaving 20 bases between the germline ends. The CDR3 sequence: CATSRAKLRSNEQYF. As DNA, the CDR3 is TGTGCCACCAGCAGAGCTAAACTAAGGAGCAACGAGCAGTACTTC.

The chain has TRBV5-1 and TRBJ2-7; 10 positions match TRBD2. V was clipped by 2 bases and J by 6 bases; unmatched bases: 5. Germline V gives CDR1 SGHRS, CDR2 YFSETQ. This CDR3 comprises 14 residues. In DNA form, the CDR3 reads TGCGCCAGCAGCTTTTCCGGGACTAGCGCCGAGCAGTACTTC. As protein: CASSFSGTSAEQYF.

J is TRBJ1-2 and V is TRBV2, with 9 bases lining up with TRBD1. The CDR3 covers 16 residues. After removal of 3 bases from V and 4 bases from J, the junction contained 9 bases not matched to a gene. Looked up from germline, CDR1 is SNHLY and CDR2 is FYNNEI. The DNA of the CDR3 is TGTGCCAGCAGTGAGGGACAGGGCGATATGGGCTATGGCTACACCTTC. It yields the protein CASSEGQGDMGYGYTF.

J is TRBJ2-2 and V is TRBV11-1; D perhaps matches TRBD1 (5 bases). The V gene lost 4 bases and the J gene lost 4 bases, with 10 bases spanning the gap. Germline V lookup: CDR1 SGHAT, CDR2 FQDESV (reference sequence). The CDR3 has 14 residues. CDR3 nucleotide sequence: TGTGCCAGCAGCTGGGCAGGGCCCACCGGGGAGCTGTTTTTT. Residues: CASSWAGPTGELFF.

This clone was observed a handful of times. The chain combines TRBV12-3 or TRBV12-4 with TRBJ1-5; the match to TRBD1 covers 9 bases. This CDR3 has 13 residues. Trimming at V came to 6 bases and at J to 5 bases, leaving 2 bases not matched to a gene. The CDR3 loop reads CASRGTGYQPQHF. The CDR3 coding sequence is TGTGCCAGCAGGGGGACAGGGTATCAGCCCCAGCATTTT.

The chain couples TRBV10-3 to TRBJ2-7, with 10 bases matching TRBD1. CDR1 and CDR2 (germline): ENHRY, SYGVKD. With V trimmed by 8 bases and J by 3 bases, 7 bases remained unmatched. This CDR3 is built from 14 residues. The CDR3 region is CAIASGTGVYEQYF. The CDR3 nucleotides read TGTGCCATCGCTTCCGGGACAGGGGTCTACGAGCAGTACTTC.

This chain uses TRBV6-5 with TRBJ2-7, with 14 bases aligning to TRBD2. V dropped 2 bases and J dropped 3; count of bases not matched to a gene: 3. This CDR3 contains 16 residues. Germline CDR1 is MNHEY and CDR2 is SVGAGI. The CDR3 is CASSYTGLAGGYEQYF. The CDR3, as DNA: TGTGCCAGCAGTTACACCGGACTAGCGGGAGGCTACGAGCAGTACTTC.

This rearrangement joins TRBV4-1 to TRBJ2-1; 9 bases fit TRBD2. CDR1 and CDR2 from the germline V gene are MGHRA and YSYEKL. With V trimmed by 4 bases and J by 8 bases, 9 bases remained unmatched. The CDR3 contains 15 residues. CDR3 DNA sequence: TGCGCCAGCAGCCTGGCGGGAGGGCCTAGGGATGAGCAGTTCTTC. It is translated as CASSLAGGPRDEQFF.

This clone was seen a single time. The chain carries TRBV2 and TRBJ1-6; TRBD1 agrees at 7 bases. Losses at the gene ends were 8 bases for V and 0 bases for J; bases not matched to a gene: 1. Germline CDR1 is SNHLY and CDR2 is FYNNEI. The CDR3 spans 14 residues. CDR3 loop: CASGDSSYNSPLHF. Written as DNA, the CDR3 is TGTGCCAGCGGGGACAGCTCCTATAATTCACCCCTCCACTTT.

This clone was counted once. The chain joins TRBV24-1 to TRBJ2-1, with 8 positions matching TRBD2. The germline gives CDR1 KGHDR, CDR2 SFDVKD. J was trimmed by 4 bases and V by 3 bases; bases with no gene match: 13. The CDR3 covers 18 residues. CDR3 loop: CATSDTRGGSGIYNEQFF. The CDR3 coding sequence is TGTGCCACCAGTGATACCCGGGGGGGTAGCGGGATATACAATGAGCAGTTCTTC.

The chain links TRBV7-8 to TRBJ2-3; 12 bases match TRBD2. Trimming at V came to 5 bases and at J to 3 bases, leaving 6 bases not matched to a gene. The CDR3 extends over 16 amino acids. CDR1 is SGHVS, CDR2 FQNEAQ, per germline. The CDR3, as DNA: TGTGCCAGCAGCGACACCCTAGCGGGAGGGACAGATACGCAGTATTTT. It specifies CASSDTLAGGTDTQYF.

The V call is TRBV14, the J call TRBJ2-7; no clear D. The CDR3 consists of 12 residues. CDR1 is SGHDN and CDR2 is FVKESK in the germline V gene. Deletions cut 9 bases from V and 2 bases from J, with 11 bases between. The CDR3 reads CASAASAYEQYF. The CDR3 coding sequence is TGTGCCAGTGCCGCGTCGGCCTACGAGCAGTACTTC. Complete variable domain (other parts from reference TRBV14 and TRBJ2-7): EAGVTQFPSHSVIEKGQTVTLRCDPISGHDNLYWYRRVMGKEIKFLLHFVKESKQDESGMPNNRFLAERTGGTYSTLKVQPAELEDSGVYFCASAASAYEQYFGPGTRLTVT.

The chain couples TRBV7-9 to TRBJ1-6; 8 positions agree with TRBD1. The ends lost 7 bases at V and 10 bases at J; junction bases unmatched: 6. The CDR3 is 13 amino acids. The V gene's germline CDR1 is SEHNR and CDR2 FQNEAQ (reference sequence). This chain's CDR3 is CASTGGVGSPLHF. The CDR3 coding sequence is TGTGCCAGCACAGGGGGCGTAGGATCACCCCTCCACTTT.

The chain couples TRBV18 to TRBJ2-5, with 10 bases lining up with TRBD2. V dropped 3 bases and J dropped 1; count of bases not matched to a gene: 5. Germline V gives CDR1 KGHSH, CDR2 LQKENI. The CDR3 is 16 residues long. In DNA form, the CDR3 reads TGTGCCAGCTCACCCGATAGACTAGCGGGCCAAGAGACCCAGTACTTC. Translating gives CASSPDRLAGQETQYF. The full variable domain, completed using reference TRBV18 and TRBJ2-5, is NAGVMQNPRHLVRRRGQEARLRCSPMKGHSHVYWYRQLPEEGLKFMVYLQKENIIDESGMPKERFSAEFPKEGPSILRIQQVVRGDSAAYFCASSPDRLAGQETQYFGPGTRLLVL.

This clone was detected a few times. The chain employs TRBV6-2 or TRBV6-3 and TRBJ2-5, with 14 bases fitting TRBD2. The CDR3 runs to 16 residues. Trimming at V came to 2 bases and at J to 5 bases, leaving 4 bases not matched to a gene. CDR1 and CDR2 (germline): MNHEY, SVGEGT. The CDR3 reads CASSYGLAGGGETQYF. Here the CDR3 DNA reads TGTGCCAGCAGTTACGGACTAGCGGGAGGCGGGGAGACCCAGTACTTC.